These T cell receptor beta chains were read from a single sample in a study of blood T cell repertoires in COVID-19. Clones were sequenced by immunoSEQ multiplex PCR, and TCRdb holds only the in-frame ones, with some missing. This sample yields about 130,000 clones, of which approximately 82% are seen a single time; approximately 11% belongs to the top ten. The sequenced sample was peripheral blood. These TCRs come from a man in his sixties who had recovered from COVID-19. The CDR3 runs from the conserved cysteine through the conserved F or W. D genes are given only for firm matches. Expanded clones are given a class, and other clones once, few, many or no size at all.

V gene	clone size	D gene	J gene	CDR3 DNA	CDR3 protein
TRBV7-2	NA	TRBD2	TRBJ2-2	TGTGCCAGCAGCTTACGGGCGGGAGGGTCCCTCGGGGAGCTGTTTTTT	CASSLRAGGSLGELFF
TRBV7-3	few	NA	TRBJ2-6	TGTGCCAGCAGCCCCGGTGGGGCCAACGTCCTGACTTTC	CASSPGGANVLTF
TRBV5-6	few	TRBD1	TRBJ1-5	TGTGCCAGCAGCTTAGGACAGGGGCTCAATCAGCCCCAGCATTTT	CASSLGQGLNQPQHF
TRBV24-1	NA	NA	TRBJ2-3	TGTGCCACCAGTTCAAGCGGAAGCACAGATACGCAGTATTTT	CATSSSGSTDTQYF
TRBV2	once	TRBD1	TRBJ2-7	TGTGCCAGCAAACAGGGGGTCTTCTACGAGCAGTACTTC	CASKQGVFYEQYF
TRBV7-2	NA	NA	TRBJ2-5	TGTGCCAGCAGCTTAGCGGGAGTAGGAGAGACCCAGTACTTC	CASSLAGVGETQYF
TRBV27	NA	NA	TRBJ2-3	TGTGCCAGCAGTTCCCCTCCCAGAGCGAGAGATACGCAGTATTTT	CASSSPPRARDTQYF
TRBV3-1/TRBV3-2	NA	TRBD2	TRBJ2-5	TGTGCCAGCAGCCAAGACCCAATAGCGGGAGTTCAGTACTTC	CASSQDPIAGVQYF
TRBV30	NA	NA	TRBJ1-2	TGTGCCTGGACGCCAGGGGCTAACTATGGCTACACCTTC	CAWTPGANYGYTF
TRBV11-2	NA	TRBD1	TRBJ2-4	TGTGCCAGCAGCTTAGTAGGAGGTTGGGACAGGGGAAACATTCAGTACTTC	CASSLVGGWDRGNIQYF
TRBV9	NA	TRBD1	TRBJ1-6	TGTGCCAGCAGCTCCAGAGGAGGGGGCTATTCACCCCTCCACTTT	CASSSRGGGYSPLHF
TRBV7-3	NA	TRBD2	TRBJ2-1	TGTGCCAGCAGCCAAAGCGGCGGGAGGACCAACAATGAGCAGTTCTTC	CASSQSGGRTNNEQFF
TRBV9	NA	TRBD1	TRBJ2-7	TGTGCCAGCAGCGCACTTGGGCAGGGGGCCTACGAGCAGTACTTC	CASSALGQGAYEQYF
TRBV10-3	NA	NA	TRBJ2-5	TGTGCCATCAGCGTAACTTCCCCGGACTACCAAGAGACCCAGTACTTC	CAISVTSPDYQETQYF
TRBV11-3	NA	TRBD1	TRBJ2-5	TGTGCCAGCAGCCTAGGAGGTACAGGGGGGAAAGAGACCCAGTACTTC	CASSLGGTGGKETQYF
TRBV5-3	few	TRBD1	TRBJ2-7	TGTGCCAGAAGCTTGGAGCGGGACAGGGCCTACGAGCAGTACTTC	CARSLERDRAYEQYF
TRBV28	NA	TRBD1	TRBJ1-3	TGTGCCAGCAGGCCCGACAGGGGGCCGCTCAACACCATATATTTT	CASRPDRGPLNTIYF
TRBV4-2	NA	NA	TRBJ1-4	TGTGCCAGCAGCCCGCAGGATCAATCTAATGAAAAACTGTTTTTT	CASSPQDQSNEKLFF
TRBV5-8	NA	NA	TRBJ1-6	TGTGCCAGCAGCCGAACAGGGAACCATAATTCACCCCTCCACTTT	CASSRTGNHNSPLHF
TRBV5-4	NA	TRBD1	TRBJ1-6	TGTGCCAGCAGCTCCCTCGGGACAGGGGATTCACCCCTCCACTTT	CASSSLGTGDSPLHF
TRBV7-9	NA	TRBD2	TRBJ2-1	TGTGCCAGCAGCTTAGGTAGCGGGATGTGGTTCTTC	CASSLGSGMWFF
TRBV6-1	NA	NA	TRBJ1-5	TGTGCCAGCAGTGAGGGGCTGGGGCCCCAGCATTTT	CASSEGLGPQHF
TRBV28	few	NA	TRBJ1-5	TGTGCCAGCATCTCTAGGGGGGGCAGACAGCCCCAGCATTTT	CASISRGGRQPQHF
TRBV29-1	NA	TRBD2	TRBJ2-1	TGCAGCGCGACCGGGACTAGCGCAGGGGAGCAGTTCTTC	CSATGTSAGEQFF